This T cell receptor (beta chain) was sequenced during a study of blood T cell repertoires in COVID-19. Whole-study context: Acute and convalescent COVID-19 samples came from the United States, Italy and Spain. PBMCs, B-cell-depleted T cells, or T cells were the source of the cDNA or gDNA that made up the material.

The CDR3 loop spans 17 amino acids. Trimming cost V 3 bases and J 1 base, with 16 bases left between them. Germline lookup yields CDR1 MRHNA and CDR2 SNTAGT. Using immunoSEQ multiplex PCR, the repertoire was profiled, and TCRdb retains in-frame clones only, with some absent. The data show about 55,000 clones, approximately 78% seen once. This clone was observed a handful of times. This clonotype was obtained from a human donor in a cohort sampled during active or convalescent COVID-19. The sequenced sample consisted of peripheral blood. The chain uses TRBV6-4 and TRBJ2-4; maybe TRBD1 (7 bases). CDR3 sequence (DNA): TGTGCCAGCAGTGAGCGGGGCAGGGGGTATGCCAAAAACATTCAGTACTTC. Amino acids: CASSERGRGYAKNIQYF.